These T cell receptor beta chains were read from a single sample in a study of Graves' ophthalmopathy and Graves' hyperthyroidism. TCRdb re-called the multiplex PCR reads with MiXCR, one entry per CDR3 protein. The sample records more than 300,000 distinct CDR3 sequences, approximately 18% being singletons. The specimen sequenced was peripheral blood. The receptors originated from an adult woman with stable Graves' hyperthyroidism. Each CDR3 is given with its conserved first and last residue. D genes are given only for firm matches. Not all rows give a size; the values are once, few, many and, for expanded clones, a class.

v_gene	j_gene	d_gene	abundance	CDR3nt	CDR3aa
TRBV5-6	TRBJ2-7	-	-	TGTGCCAGCAGCTGGGGGGGGACAGGCGGTTACGAGCAGTACTTC	CASSWGGTGGYEQYF
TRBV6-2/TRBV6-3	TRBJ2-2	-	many	TGTGCCAGCCAACACACCCGCTACACCGGGGAGCTGTTTTTT	CASQHTRYTGELFF
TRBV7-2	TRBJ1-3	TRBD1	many	TGTGCCAGCAGCTTCCTCTCACAGGGGAGCTCTGGAAACACCATATATTTT	CASSFLSQGSSGNTIYF
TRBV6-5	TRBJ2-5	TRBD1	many	TGTGCCAGCAGTCGGACAGGGCAAGAGACCCAGTACTTC	CASSRTGQETQYF
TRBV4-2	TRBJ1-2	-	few	TGTGCCAGCAGCACCTGGATGGACAGCTCTAGTAGCTATGGCTACACCTTC	CASSTWMDSSSSYGYTF
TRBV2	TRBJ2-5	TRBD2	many	TGTGCCAGCGGCGCTAGCGGGAGTGTTGAGACCCAGTACTTC	CASGASGSVETQYF
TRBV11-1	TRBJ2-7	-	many	TGTGCCAGCAGCTTAGGCGTTCAATCGAGCTCCTACGAGCAGTACTTC	CASSLGVQSSSYEQYF
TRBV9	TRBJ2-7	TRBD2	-	TGTGCCAGCAGCCCCTTAGCGGGACTTGTCTACGAGCAGTACTTC	CASSPLAGLVYEQYF
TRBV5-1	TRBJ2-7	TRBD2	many	TGCGCCAGCAGCCACGGGACTAGCCCGGGCTACGAGCAGTACTTC	CASSHGTSPGYEQYF
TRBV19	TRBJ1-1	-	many	TGTGCCAGTAGGATGCTAATGAACACTGAAGCTTTCTTT	CASRMLMNTEAFF
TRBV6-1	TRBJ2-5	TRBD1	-	TGTGCCAGCAGTAGAGGACAGGGGGGACAAGAGACCCAGTACTTC	CASSRGQGGQETQYF
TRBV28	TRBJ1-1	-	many	TGTGCCAGCAGTCAGGGTTACACTGAAGCTTTCTTT	CASSQGYTEAFF
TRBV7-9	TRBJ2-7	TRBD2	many	TGTGCCGCGCGGGGCGGGAGTCATGAGCAGTACTTC	CAARGGSHEQYF
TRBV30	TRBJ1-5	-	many	TGTGCAGCAGGGACGGTGGGCAATCAGCCCCAGCATTTT	CAAGTVGNQPQHF
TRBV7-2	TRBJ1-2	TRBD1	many	TGTGCCAGCAGCGGGGACAGGTCCTATGGCTACACCTTC	CASSGDRSYGYTF
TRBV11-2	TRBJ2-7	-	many	TGTGCCAGCAGCTTAGTTGCAGACACCTACGAGCAGTACTTC	CASSLVADTYEQYF
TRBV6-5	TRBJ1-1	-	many	TGTGCCAGCAGTTACAGAAGGAGGACTGAAGCTTTCTTT	CASSYRRRTEAFF
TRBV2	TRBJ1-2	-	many	TGTGCCAGCAGTGAAGAGAGGGGAGGTGGCTACACCTTC	CASSEERGGGYTF
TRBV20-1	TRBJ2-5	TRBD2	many	TGCAGTGCTAGGGGGACTAGCGGGCTAGAGACCCAGTACTTC	CSARGTSGLETQYF
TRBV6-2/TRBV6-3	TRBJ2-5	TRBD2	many	TGTGCCAGCAGTTACTCCCCGCCCCTAGCGGGAGGGTCCATGAAGGGGGAGACCCAGTACTTC	CASSYSPPLAGGSMKGETQYF
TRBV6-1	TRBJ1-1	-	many	TGTGCCAGCAGCAACGGACGTCGTGAAGCTTTCTTT	CASSNGRREAFF
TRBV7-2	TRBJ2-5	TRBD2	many	TGTGCCAGCAGCTTCCACCGGGGGAGGGTTGAGACCCAGTACTTC	CASSFHRGRVETQYF
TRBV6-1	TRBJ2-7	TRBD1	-	TGTGCCAGCAGCTTGGACAGGGGAATGGGATCCAACGAGCAGTACTTC	CASSLDRGMGSNEQYF